These 27 T cell receptor beta chains were sequenced from one sample in a study of blood T cell repertoires in COVID-19. Method: immunoSEQ multiplex PCR; TCRdb's copy keeps in-frame clones and lacks some. The sample carries some 69,000 clones, roughly 90% recorded once. Sequencing used peripheral blood. All receptors come from a man between 60 and 75 years old with acute or convalescent COVID-19.

This clone appeared once. The rearrangement uses TRBV2 and TRBJ1-2; D call uncertain. V was cut by 4 bases and J by 0 bases, with 12 bases left in between. Germline CDR1 SNHLY, CDR2 FYNNEI. CDR3 length: 15 residues. CDR3 sequence: CASSVEGVANYGYTF. The CDR3 bases are TGTGCCAGCAGTGTAGAAGGAGTGGCTAACTATGGCTACACCTTC.

CDR3: CASSFGAGRTDTQYF. The CDR3 DNA reads as TGTGCCAGCAGCTTCGGAGCGGGGCGCACAGATACGCAGTATTTT. The J gene is TRBJ2-3, the V gene TRBV5-4; 7 bases are shared with TRBD2. The V and J ends lost 2 bases and 1 base, in that order; junction bases with no gene match: 4. In germline, CDR1 is SGHNT, CDR2 YYREEE (reference sequence). The CDR3 is made up of 15 amino acids.

V is TRBV2 and J is TRBJ1-3; perhaps TRBD1 as D (6 bases). The CDR3 loop spans 14 amino acids. V was trimmed by 6 bases and J by 0 bases, leaving 9 bases between them. CDR1 and CDR2 (germline): SNHLY, FYNNEI. The CDR3: CASRAGVSGNTIYF. Written as DNA, the CDR3 is TGTGCCAGCAGGGCAGGGGTCTCTGGAAACACCATATATTTT.

This rearrangement joins TRBV10-3 to TRBJ2-1, with a possible D match to TRBD1 (6 bases). There are 15 residues in the CDR3. V lost 6 bases and J lost 10, with 22 bases in between. Germline V gives CDR1 ENHRY, CDR2 SYGVKD. CDR3: CAIRQFGTPIREQFF. The DNA for the CDR3 is TGTGCCATCAGGCAGTTCGGGACACCGATCCGGGAGCAGTTCTTC.

This clone came up once. Other DNA sequences in this specimen translate into the identical CDR3. The J gene is TRBJ2-3, the V gene TRBV5-1; TRBD1 aligns across 9 bases. Trimming at V came to 0 bases and at J to 1 base, leaving 0 bases not matched to a gene. Germline CDR1 reads SGHRS; CDR2 reads YFSETQ. The CDR3 has 15 residues. The CDR3 region has the DNA TGCGCCAGCAGCTTGGGACAGGGGGGCACAGATACGCAGTATTTT. The encoded protein is CASSLGQGGTDTQYF. Drawing the rest from reference TRBV5-1 and TRBJ2-3, the complete variable domain is KAGVTQTPRYLIKTRGQQVTLSCSPISGHRSVSWYQQTPGQGLQFLFEYFSETQRNKGNFPGRFSGRQFSNSRSEMNVSTLELGDSALYLCASSLGQGGTDTQYFGPGTRLTVL.

V usage is TRBV6-4 and J usage is TRBJ2-5, with D possibly matching TRBD1 (6 bases). Germline V gene data show CDR1 as MRHNA and CDR2 as SNTAGT. V lost 8 bases, J lost 4 bases, and 23 bases lay in between. This CDR3 is 16 amino acids long. The CDR3 sequence: CASDPGQKYVIETQYF. For the CDR3, the DNA is TGTGCCAGCGACCCCGGACAGAAGTATGTTATAGAGACCCAGTACTTC.

This clone showed up just a few times. The rearrangement uses TRBV11-2 and TRBJ1-2; TRBD1 might be the D (6 bases). Germline CDR1 reads SGHAT; CDR2 reads FQNNGV. V lost 1 base and J lost 6, with 15 bases in between. The CDR3 runs to 15 residues. The CDR3 DNA sequence: TGTGCCAGCAGCTTAGGAAGGGGGGGCGTCGATGGCTACACCTTC. It is translated as CASSLGRGGVDGYTF.

This chain joins TRBV6-2 or TRBV6-3 and TRBJ2-1; 9 bases align to TRBD2. CDR1 MNHEY and CDR2 SVGEGT come from the germline V gene. The trim removed 5 bases at V and 7 bases at J, leaving 15 bases unmatched. The CDR3 runs 17 residues. The CDR3 nucleotides read TGTGCCAGCAGTCCCCACGAGATAGCGGGGGATAGGAATGAGCAGTTCTTC. Its protein product is CASSPHEIAGDRNEQFF.

The CDR3 loop is CASSTRPLGGGNEQFF. The CDR3 DNA is TGCGCCAGCAGCACCCGTCCCCTAGGGGGCGGCAATGAGCAGTTCTTC. The chain couples TRBV5-1 to TRBJ2-1; the match to TRBD1 covers 7 bases. The CDR3 extends over 16 amino acids. Per the germline V gene, CDR1 is SGHRS and CDR2 is YFSETQ. V shed 4 bases, J shed 6 bases, and the junction held 13 bases outside the gene matches.

Notes on this clone: Other nucleotide sequences from this sample produce the same CDR3. V and J are TRBV30 and TRBJ1-1, with D possibly TRBD1 on 6 matching bases. The CDR3 covers 12 residues. CDR1 and CDR2 from the germline V gene are GTSNPN and SVGIG (reference sequence). The V end lost 0 bases, the J end lost 4 bases, and 6 bases lay between the germline ends. The CDR3: CAWSVGGTEAFF. Written as DNA, the CDR3 is TGTGCCTGGAGTGTAGGGGGCACTGAAGCTTTCTTT.

This clone appeared a single time. The J gene is TRBJ2-1, the V gene TRBV7-9, with D possibly matching TRBD2 (6 bases). The V end was cut by 1 base, the J end by 7 bases, with 14 bases between. CDR3 length equals 15 residues. The V gene's germline CDR1 is SEHNR and CDR2 FQNEAQ (reference sequence). In DNA, the CDR3 is TGTGCCAGCAGCTTAGTCTTGGAGGGCGGGAATGAGCAGTTCTTC. Translating it yields CASSLVLEGGNEQFF.

This chain connects TRBV14 to TRBJ2-2; 7 bases are a match to TRBD1. CDR1 is SGHDN and CDR2 is FVKESK in the germline V gene. The CDR3 has 17 amino acids. V lost 2 bases to trimming and J lost 13 bases; unmatched junction nucleotides: 19. CDR3 sequence reads: CASSQISLQGPPRGLFF. In DNA form, the CDR3 reads TGTGCCAGCAGCCAAATAAGTTTACAGGGGCCACCCCGAGGGCTGTTTTTT.

This chain links TRBV19 with TRBJ2-3, with 11 bases identical to TRBD2. The CDR3 is made up of 16 amino acids. The ends lost 6 bases at V and 7 bases at J; junction bases unmatched: 12. Germline lookup yields CDR1 LNHDA and CDR2 SQIVND (reference sequence). The CDR3 bases are TGTGCCAGTAGCACCATCGGACTAGCGGGCCCGAATACGCAGTATTTT. Amino acids: CASSTIGLAGPNTQYF.

This clone came up once. The rearrangement uses TRBV19 and TRBJ1-5; tentative D call: TRBD1 (6 bases). This CDR3 has 16 amino acids. CDR1 is LNHDA and CDR2 is SQIVND in the germline V gene (reference sequence). Between the trimmed V and J ends, which lost 3 bases and 4 bases, there was a span of 16 bases. CDR3: CASSIPRGIGNQPQHF. The CDR3 DNA reads as TGTGCCAGTAGTATCCCCAGGGGCATCGGGAATCAGCCCCAGCATTTT.

The chain uses TRBV5-1 and TRBJ1-5; D gene ambiguous. Deletions cut 0 bases from V and 4 bases from J, with 5 bases between. Germline V lookup: CDR1 SGHRS, CDR2 YFSETQ. The CDR3 consists of 13 residues. In nucleotides, the CDR3 is TGCGCCAGCAGCTTGGACGGGAATCAGCCCCAGCATTTT. It yields the protein CASSLDGNQPQHF.

A few counts support this clone. V gene TRBV18 combines with J gene TRBJ2-7, with 8 positions matching TRBD1. Trimming removed 2 bases from V and 3 bases from J; junction bases left unmatched: 3. Germline CDR1 is KGHSH and CDR2 is LQKENI. This CDR3 is 14 amino acids long. CDR3 sequence reads: CASSPEGQGYEQYF. The CDR3 DNA reads as TGTGCCAGCTCACCAGAAGGACAGGGCTACGAGCAGTACTTC.

Only one count was recorded for this clone. The chain recombines TRBV19 with TRBJ1-2, with 7 bases that match TRBD1. Germline CDR1 is LNHDA and CDR2 is SQIVND (reference sequence). V was clipped by 5 bases and J by 0 bases; unmatched bases: 12. CDR3 length: 17 amino acids. As DNA, the CDR3 is TGTGCCAGTAGTCCAAGACAGGGAATTCGACCTAACTATGGCTACACCTTC. Translating it yields CASSPRQGIRPNYGYTF.

The chain is built from TRBV6-1 and TRBJ1-1; perhaps TRBD1 as D (5 bases). Between the trimmed V and J ends, which lost 1 base and 2 bases, there was a span of 11 bases. Germline CDR1 and CDR2: MNHNS and SASEGT. The CDR3 has 15 residues. CDR3 protein: CASSEEVTVNTEAFF. The CDR3, as DNA: TGTGCCAGCAGTGAAGAGGTGACAGTAAACACTGAAGCTTTCTTT.

The chain uses TRBV24-1 and TRBJ1-1, with TRBD1 as a possible D gene (6 bases). The CDR3 length is 13 residues. Germline V CDR1 and CDR2: KGHDR, SFDVKD. V gave up 5 bases and J gave up 2 bases, with 8 bases separating them. The CDR3 sequence is CATSAGVNTEAFF. The DNA of the CDR3 is TGTGCCACCAGTGCAGGGGTTAACACTGAAGCTTTCTTT.

V is TRBV5-8 and J is TRBJ2-7; 8 positions match TRBD1. The germline CDR1 and CDR2 sequences are SGHTS and YDEGEE. The CDR3 loop spans 14 amino acids. The V gene end was trimmed by 2 bases and the J gene end by 6 bases; junction bases not matched to a gene: 7. As DNA, the CDR3 is TGTGCCAGCAGCTTAGGACAGGGACTTTCCGAGCAGTACTTC. Amino acids: CASSLGQGLSEQYF.

CDR3 amino acids: CASSQQANTEAFF. Written as DNA, the CDR3 is TGTGCCAGCAGCCAGCAGGCGAACACTGAAGCTTTCTTT. The rearrangement links TRBV7-9 to TRBJ1-1; D is unresolved. The V gene's germline CDR1 is SEHNR and CDR2 FQNEAQ (reference sequence). The ends were cut back, 5 bases at V and 1 base at J, with 8 bases in the middle. The length of the CDR3 is 13 residues.

The chain joins TRBV27 to TRBJ2-3; 9 bases align to TRBD1. Germline-derived CDR1 and CDR2 are MNHEY and SMNVEV (reference sequence). J lost 0 bases, V lost 4 bases, and 5 bases had no gene match. The CDR3 spans 16 residues. The CDR3 sequence is CASSYRGPTSTDTQYF. The CDR3 DNA reads as TGTGCCAGCAGTTACAGGGGGCCCACTAGCACAGATACGCAGTATTTT.

This chain links TRBV5-1 with TRBJ1-1; TRBD1 matches 9 bases. The CDR3 length is 15 residues. V lost 4 bases, J lost 0 bases, and 4 bases stayed unmatched. Germline V gene sequence: CDR1 SGHRS, CDR2 YFSETQ. The CDR3 DNA reads TGCGCCAGCAGCCTTACAGGGGGCCTGAACACTGAAGCTTTCTTT. Protein sequence: CASSLTGGLNTEAFF.

Here the CDR3 reads CASSQIQGAHEKLFF. The DNA for the CDR3 is TGCGCCAGCAGCCAGATACAGGGGGCACATGAAAAACTGTTTTTT. The V gene is TRBV4-1, the J gene TRBJ1-4, with 9 bases aligning to TRBD1. The germline gives CDR1 MGHRA, CDR2 YSYEKL. The trim removed 3 bases at V and 6 bases at J, leaving 5 bases unmatched. This CDR3 is 15 amino acids long.

The chain uses TRBV7-9 and TRBJ2-7, with 10 bases fitting TRBD1. The CDR3 covers 15 residues. CDR1 and CDR2 (germline): SEHNR, FQNEAQ (reference sequence). The J segment lost 5 bases and the V segment lost 5 bases, leaving 9 bases of the junction unmatched. The CDR3 here is CASSRSRDRGDEQYF. CDR3 DNA: TGTGCCAGCAGCCGCTCGCGGGACAGGGGCGACGAGCAGTACTTC.

V and J are TRBV5-1 and TRBJ1-2, with 7 nucleotides matching TRBD1. CDR3 size: 12 residues. Germline CDR1 SGHRS, CDR2 YFSETQ. V lost 3 bases to trimming and J lost 9 bases; unmatched junction nucleotides: 5. The CDR3 nucleotides read TGCGCCAGCAGCTCAGGGGACAGCAGCTACACCTTC. This encodes CASSSGDSSYTF.

The chain uses TRBV5-4 and TRBJ2-2; D unclear. Trimming cost V 3 bases and J 2 bases, with 8 bases left between them. Germline CDR1 and CDR2: SGHNT and YYREEE (reference sequence). CDR3 length: 14 amino acids. As DNA, the CDR3 is TGTGCCAGCAGCTCAAGCCAAAACACCGGGGAGCTGTTTTTT. Encoded protein: CASSSSQNTGELFF.